This TCR beta chain appears in the sequencing data of a study of T cell responses to AZD1222 COVID-19 vaccine listed by TCRdb under 2021. At the level of the whole study: AZD1222 recipients with second doses at about 4 weeks or about 12 weeks were pooled, because spike-specific TCR depth and breadth did not differ between schedules. TCR sequencing was performed for 233 trial participants, of whom about 200 were given two doses of AZD1222 and approximately 26 were given two doses of MenACWY control vaccine. Trial participants were enrolled by age into 18-55, 56-69 and 70-plus year subgroups, with about 150, 28 and 57 TCR-sequenced participants respectively.

The CDR3 regions of human TCRbeta chains were analyzed by immunosequencing. As for the original processing: Repertoire TCRs were matched against a reference library of SARS-CoV-2-specific TCRs generated with the MIRA antigen-specificity platform. Breadth was defined as the fraction of unique TCRs that were SARS-CoV-2-associated. Depth was defined as the fraction of total T cells that were SARS-CoV-2-associated. Using the MIRA data, each spike-specific TCR was mapped to the spike region that the TCR reacts to and placed in a CD4 or CD8 class. Log10-transformed breadth and depth values were compared by one-way ANOVA with Sidak's multiple comparisons tests. In its TCRdb copy, this immuneACCESS table keeps in-frame sequences only and misses some clones. Where compared with another copy, unresolved V genes explain less than half of these, and the others have no known cause. V and J calls and clone size are as listed in that table; D and trimming were resolved from the DNA. Across this sample there are about 110,000 clones, with almost 90% seen only once. About 4.9% of the sample is in the top ten clones.

Note on this clone: Its antigen is unknown. No qualities accompany the bases; no much larger clone lies one base away.

What this sample's time point label stands for: baseline before first vaccination. Vaccinee samples were obtained from the UK trials COV001 and COV002, which included a single-blind randomized controlled phase 2/3 trial of AZD1222 (ChAdOx1 nCoV-19) in healthy adults. For TCRbeta chain sequencing, PBMC samples were collected from trial participants at day 0 and at day 28 after the second dose. The CDR3 holds 18 amino acids from the cysteine to the phenylalanine. Of all the DNA, just the CDR3 is kept, 54 bases in frame from base 1. From a lookup of the germline V gene, CDR1 and CDR2 are SGHAT and FQNNGV. Deletion took 5 bases off V and 3 bases off J, with a span of 20 bases between the germline ends. Broader findings and caveats from the paper: Nearly half of unique spike-specific TCRs reportedly recognized epitopes outside regions mutated in the B.1.351 and B.1.1.7 variants. Participants were mostly white British and included more females than males, and it was suggested by the authors that clonal diversity may have been underestimated. A significant rise in spike-specific TCR breadth and depth was observed after two AZD1222 doses relative to day 0 and relative to MenACWY recipients. The whole spike protein was spanned by vaccine-associated CD4 TCRs, and dominant responses were seen in regions 160-218 and 743-854. Only five or six AZD1222 recipients were SARS-CoV-2 seropositive at baseline, limiting conclusions about previously exposed vaccinees. In the small 56-69-year group, the increase in depth fell short of significance, most likely because of low power. No day 14 peak-response samples were available, so repertoires were characterized only after the peak T cell response.

The sequences come from peripheral blood, collected on day 0 of AZD1222 vaccination. The sequence is built from TRBV11-2 and TRBJ2-6; possibly the D gene is TRBD1, per 6 matching bases. The sequence came from an adult in good health. The DNA sequence follows: TGTGCCAGCAGCGCACCGAAGGGGGTCATAGTTGGGGCCAACGTCCTGACTTTC. This gives the protein CASSAPKGVIVGANVLTF.